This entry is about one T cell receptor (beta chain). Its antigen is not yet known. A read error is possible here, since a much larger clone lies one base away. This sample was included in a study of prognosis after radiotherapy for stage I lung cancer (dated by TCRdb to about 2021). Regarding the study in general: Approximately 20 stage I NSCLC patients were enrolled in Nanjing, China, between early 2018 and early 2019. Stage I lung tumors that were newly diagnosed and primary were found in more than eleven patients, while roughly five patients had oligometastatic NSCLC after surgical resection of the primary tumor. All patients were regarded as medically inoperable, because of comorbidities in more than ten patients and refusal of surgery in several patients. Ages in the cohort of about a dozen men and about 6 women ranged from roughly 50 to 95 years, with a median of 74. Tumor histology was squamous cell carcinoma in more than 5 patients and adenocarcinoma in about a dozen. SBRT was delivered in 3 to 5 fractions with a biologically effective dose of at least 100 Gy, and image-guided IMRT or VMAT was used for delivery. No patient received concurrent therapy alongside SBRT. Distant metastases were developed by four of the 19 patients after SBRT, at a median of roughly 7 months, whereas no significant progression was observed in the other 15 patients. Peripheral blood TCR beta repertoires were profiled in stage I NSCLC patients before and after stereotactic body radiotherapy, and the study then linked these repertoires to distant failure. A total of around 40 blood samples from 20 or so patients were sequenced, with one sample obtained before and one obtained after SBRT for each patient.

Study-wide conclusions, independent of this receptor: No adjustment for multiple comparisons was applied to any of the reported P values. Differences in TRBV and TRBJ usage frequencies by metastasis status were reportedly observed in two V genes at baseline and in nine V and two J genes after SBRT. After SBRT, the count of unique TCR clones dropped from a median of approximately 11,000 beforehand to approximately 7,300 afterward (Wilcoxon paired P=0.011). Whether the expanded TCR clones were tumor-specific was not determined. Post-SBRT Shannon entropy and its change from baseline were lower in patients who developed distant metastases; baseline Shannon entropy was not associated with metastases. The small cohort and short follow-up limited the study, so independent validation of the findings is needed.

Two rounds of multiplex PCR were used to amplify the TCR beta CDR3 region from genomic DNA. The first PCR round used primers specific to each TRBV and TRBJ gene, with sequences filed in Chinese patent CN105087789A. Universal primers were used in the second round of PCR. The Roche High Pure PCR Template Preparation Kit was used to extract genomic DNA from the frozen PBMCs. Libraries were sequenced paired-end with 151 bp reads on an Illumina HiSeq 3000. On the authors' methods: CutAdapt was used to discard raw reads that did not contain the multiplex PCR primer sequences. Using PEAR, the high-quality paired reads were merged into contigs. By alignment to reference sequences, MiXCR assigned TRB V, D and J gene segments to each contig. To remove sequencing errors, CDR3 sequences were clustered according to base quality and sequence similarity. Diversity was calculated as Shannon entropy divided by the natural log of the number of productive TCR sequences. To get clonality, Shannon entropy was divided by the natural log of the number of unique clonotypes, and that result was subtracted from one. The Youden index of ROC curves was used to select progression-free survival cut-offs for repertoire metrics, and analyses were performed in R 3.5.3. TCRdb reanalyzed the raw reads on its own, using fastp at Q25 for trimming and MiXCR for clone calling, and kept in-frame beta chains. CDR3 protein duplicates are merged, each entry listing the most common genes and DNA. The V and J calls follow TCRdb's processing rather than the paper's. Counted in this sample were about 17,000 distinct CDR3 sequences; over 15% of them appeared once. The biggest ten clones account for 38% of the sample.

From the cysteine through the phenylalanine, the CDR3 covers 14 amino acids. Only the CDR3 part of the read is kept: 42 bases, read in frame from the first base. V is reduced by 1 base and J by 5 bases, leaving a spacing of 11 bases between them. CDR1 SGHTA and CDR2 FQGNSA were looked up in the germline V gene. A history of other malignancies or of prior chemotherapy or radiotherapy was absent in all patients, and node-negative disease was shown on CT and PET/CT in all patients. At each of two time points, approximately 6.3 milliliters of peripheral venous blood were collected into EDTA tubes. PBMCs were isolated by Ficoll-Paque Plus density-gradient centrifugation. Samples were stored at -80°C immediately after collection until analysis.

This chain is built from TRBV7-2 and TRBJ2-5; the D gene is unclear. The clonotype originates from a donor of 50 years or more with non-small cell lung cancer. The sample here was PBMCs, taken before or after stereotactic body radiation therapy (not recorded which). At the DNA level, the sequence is TGTACCAGCAGCTTAGGGACCCTCGGGGAGACCCAGTACTTC. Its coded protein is CTSSLGTLGETQYF.